This T cell receptor (beta chain) was captured by sequencing in a study of regulatory T cells in long-lasting Graves disease. The study, taken as a whole, reports: TCR diversity was lower in persistent than newly diagnosed Graves' disease.

In building TCR beta libraries, iRepertoire HTBI primers were used together with Arm-PCR of CDR3 regions. Per the original methods: Identification of gene segments yielded some 61 TRBV and 14 TRBJ across samples. TCRdb ran MiXCR on the multiplex PCR reads and lists one entry per CDR3 protein. Here the V and J calls rest on TCRdb's processing, not on the authors' analysis. The sample lists about 400,000 distinct CDR3 sequences, roughly 20% occurring once. The germline CDR1 and CDR2 sequences are SEHNR and FQNEAQ (reference sequence). CDR3 length equals 14 residues. Trimming cost V 5 bases and J 4 bases; bases outside gene matches: 6. Time point of the sample: persistent/refractory GD, antithyroid drugs over 5 years with positive TRAb. There was RNA extracted from PBMCs, and the TCR library was made from it. EDTA tubes collected nine milliliters of peripheral blood. Many counts were recorded for this clonotype. Its antigen is unidentified.

The receptor was isolated from a female donor with Graves disease. The material sequenced was peripheral blood mononuclear cells (PBMCs), taken when the disease was refractory, from a patient treated with antithyroid drugs. The genes are TRBV7-9 and TRBJ2-7; 9 bases map to TRBD2. The CDR3 DNA follows: TGTGCCAGCAGCGGGGGGACTAGCAGTTACGAGCAGTACTTC. It yields the protein CASSGGTSSYEQYF.